Below, one TCR beta chain is given with its context. Its antigen is unknown. Trimming pared 0 bases from V and 5 bases from J, leaving 16 bases between. The length of the CDR3 is 16 residues. CDR1 and CDR2 (germline): LGHNA, YSLEER. This entry belongs to a study of cytomegalovirus exposure and HLA in healthy donors. Study conclusions and caveats: Analyses of presence/absence relied on an assumption of roughly uniform sequencing depth across donors. With later analysis, a missense DCLRE1C variant became linked to TCR beta V- and J-gene trimming.

Researchers ran the PCR with 60 Vbeta and 13 Jbeta primers. TCRdb's copy holds only in-frame clones and misses some; the assay was immunoSEQ multiplex PCR. The sample contains about 180,000 clones, around 80% of which appear only once. The chain carries TRBV4-3 and TRBJ1-2; D may be TRBD1 (5 bases). Sequences were obtained from PBMCs. The clonotype originates from a woman aged 25-40 years in good health and CMV-seropositive. The CDR3 nucleotides read TGCGCCAGCAGCCAAGATCGGTACAGGTGGAAATATGGCTACACCTTC. Translating it yields CASSQDRYRWKYGYTF.